This T cell receptor (beta chain) was sequenced in a study of cytomegalovirus exposure and HLA in healthy donors. Notes on the study in general: The study labeled fewer than 200 TCR beta chains cytomegalovirus-associated. In vitro work confirmed that a few CMV-associated chains recognize CMV antigens. Most TCR sequences proved rare, with some public TCRs found in many donors. In the 120 validation repertoires, about 95% of cluster scores exceeded 0, per a later analysis.

TCRdb's copy holds only in-frame clones and misses some; the assay was immunoSEQ multiplex PCR. This sample has 150,000 to 200,000 clones, with more than 75% found just once. Of note for this clone: The antigen remains undetermined.

Germline V lookup: CDR1 MNHEY, CDR2 SMNVEV (reference sequence). V shed 3 bases and J 7 bases; nucleotides not matched to a gene: 3. The CDR3 contains 15 residues. Source material: PBMCs. The J gene is TRBJ2-1, the V gene TRBV27; 13 nucleotides line up with TRBD2. This TCR was sampled from a man aged 18 to 30 in good health and CMV-seronegative. The CDR3 DNA follows: TGTGCCAGCAGTTTGACTAGCGGGGGGTCGAATGAGCAGTTCTTC. Its protein is CASSLTSGGSNEQFF.